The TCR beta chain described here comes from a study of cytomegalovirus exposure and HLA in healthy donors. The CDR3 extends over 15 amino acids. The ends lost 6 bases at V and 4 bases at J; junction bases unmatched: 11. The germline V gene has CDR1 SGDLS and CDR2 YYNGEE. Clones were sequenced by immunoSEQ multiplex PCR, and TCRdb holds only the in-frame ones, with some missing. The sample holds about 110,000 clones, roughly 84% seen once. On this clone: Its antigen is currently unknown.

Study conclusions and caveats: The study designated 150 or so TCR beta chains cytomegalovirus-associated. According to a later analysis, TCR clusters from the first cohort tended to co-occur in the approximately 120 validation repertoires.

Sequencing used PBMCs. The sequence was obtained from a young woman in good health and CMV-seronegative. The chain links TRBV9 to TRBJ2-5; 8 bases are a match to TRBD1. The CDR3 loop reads CASKQTGGILETQYF. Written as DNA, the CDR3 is TGTGCCAGCAAGCAAACAGGGGGAATCCTAGAGACCCAGTACTTC. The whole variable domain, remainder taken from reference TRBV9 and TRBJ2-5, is DSGVTQTPKHLITATGQRVTLRCSPRSGDLSVYWYQQSLDQGLQFLIQYYNGEERAKGNILERFSAQQFPDLHSELNLSSLELGDSALYFCASKQTGGILETQYFGPGTRLLVL.